This TCR beta chain was retrieved from a study of spatial heterogeneity in lung cancer. CDR1 is SGHRS, CDR2 YFSETQ, per germline. This CDR3 region has 14 residues. Trimming removed 2 bases at V and 2 bases at J, with 10 bases between. The time point is: sample taken at primary tumor resection. TCRdb independently ran MiXCR on the 5' RACE reads; one entry per CDR3 protein. The table includes 8,200 or so distinct CDR3 sequences, about 7.7% detected once. This clonotype came up many times. Its antigen is currently unknown. Study-level findings and limits: Expanded alpha and beta TCR counts within tumors tracked tumor mutation counts.

The material was lung tumor tissue, obtained at surgery. The V and J genes are TRBV5-1 and TRBJ1-2, with D maybe TRBD1 (5 bases). This sequence originates from a male donor with early-stage non-small cell lung cancer. This CDR3 is CASSFGTENYGYTF. The CDR3 DNA is TGCGCCAGCAGCTTCGGGACTGAGAACTATGGCTACACCTTC.